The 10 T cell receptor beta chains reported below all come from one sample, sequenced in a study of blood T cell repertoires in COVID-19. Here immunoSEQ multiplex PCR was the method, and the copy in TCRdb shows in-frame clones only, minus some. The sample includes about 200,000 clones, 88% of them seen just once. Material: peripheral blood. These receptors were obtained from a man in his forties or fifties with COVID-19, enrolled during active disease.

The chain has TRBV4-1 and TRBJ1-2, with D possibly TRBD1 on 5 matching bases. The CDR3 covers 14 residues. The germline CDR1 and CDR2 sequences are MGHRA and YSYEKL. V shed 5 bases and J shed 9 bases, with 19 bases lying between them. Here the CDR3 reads CASSDSEIAMSYTF. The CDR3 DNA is TGCGCCAGCAGCGACAGTGAAATAGCTATGAGCTACACCTTC.

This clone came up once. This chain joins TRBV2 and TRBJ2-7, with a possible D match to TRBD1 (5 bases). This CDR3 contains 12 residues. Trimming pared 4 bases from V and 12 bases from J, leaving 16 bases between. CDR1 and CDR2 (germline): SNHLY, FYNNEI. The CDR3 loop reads CASSVAGFPWYF. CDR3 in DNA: TGTGCCAGCAGTGTCGCAGGGTTTCCTTGGTACTTC.

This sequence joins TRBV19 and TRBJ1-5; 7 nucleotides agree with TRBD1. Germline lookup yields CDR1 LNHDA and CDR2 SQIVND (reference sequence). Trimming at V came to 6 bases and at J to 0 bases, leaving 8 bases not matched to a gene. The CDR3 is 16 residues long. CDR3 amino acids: CASRKRTGNSNQPQHF. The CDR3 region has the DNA TGTGCCAGTAGGAAACGGACAGGCAATAGCAATCAGCCCCAGCATTTT.

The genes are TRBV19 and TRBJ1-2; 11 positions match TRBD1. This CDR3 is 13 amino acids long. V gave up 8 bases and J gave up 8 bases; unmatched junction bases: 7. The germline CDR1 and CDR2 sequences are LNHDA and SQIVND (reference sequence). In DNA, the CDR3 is TGTGCCAGTGAGGACAGGGGGCACATGGGCTACACCTTC. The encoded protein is CASEDRGHMGYTF.

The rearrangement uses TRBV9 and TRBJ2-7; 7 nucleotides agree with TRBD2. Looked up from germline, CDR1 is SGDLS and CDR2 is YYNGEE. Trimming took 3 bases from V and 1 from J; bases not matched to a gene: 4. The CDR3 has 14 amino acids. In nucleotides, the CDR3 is TGTGCCAGCAGCGGACTGGGAGGGTCCTACGAGCAGTACTTC. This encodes CASSGLGGSYEQYF.

The DNA of the CDR3 is TGTGCCAGCAGTTCCATGGACAGCTATGAAGCTTTCTTT. It encodes CASSSMDSYEAFF. The rearrangement joins TRBV28 to TRBJ1-1; possibly TRBD1 for D (6 bases). V was cut by 4 bases and J by 7 bases, with 13 bases left in between. Looked up from germline, CDR1 is MDHEN and CDR2 is SYDVKM. The CDR3 runs 13 residues.

The CDR3 spells CASSSGQGSGELFF. The CDR3 bases are TGTGCCAGCAGCTCGGGACAGGGGTCCGGGGAGCTGTTTTTT. The V call is TRBV4-2, the J call TRBJ2-2; 10 bases match TRBD1. Germline CDR1 LGHNA, CDR2 YNFKEQ. V lost 5 bases to trimming and J lost 6 bases; unmatched junction nucleotides: 3. This CDR3 contains 14 residues.

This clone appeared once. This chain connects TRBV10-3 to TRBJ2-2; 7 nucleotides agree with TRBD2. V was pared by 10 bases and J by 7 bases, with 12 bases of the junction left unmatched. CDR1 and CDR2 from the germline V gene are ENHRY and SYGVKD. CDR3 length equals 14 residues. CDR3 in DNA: TGTGCCACTGCGGGGGACGGGTCTAACGGGGAGCTGTTTTTT. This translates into CATAGDGSNGELFF.

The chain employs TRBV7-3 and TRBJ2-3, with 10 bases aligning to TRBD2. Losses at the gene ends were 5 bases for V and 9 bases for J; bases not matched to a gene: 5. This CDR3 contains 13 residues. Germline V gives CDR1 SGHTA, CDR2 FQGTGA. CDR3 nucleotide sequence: TGTGCCAGCAGCCCCCGGACTAGCGGAACGCAGTATTTT. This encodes CASSPRTSGTQYF.

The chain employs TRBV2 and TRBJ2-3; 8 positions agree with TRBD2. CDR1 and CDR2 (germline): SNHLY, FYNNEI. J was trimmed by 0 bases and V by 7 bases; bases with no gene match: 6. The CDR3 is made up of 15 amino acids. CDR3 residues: CASTSGGFSTDTQYF. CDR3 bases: TGTGCCAGCACTTCGGGGGGGTTTAGCACAGATACGCAGTATTTT.